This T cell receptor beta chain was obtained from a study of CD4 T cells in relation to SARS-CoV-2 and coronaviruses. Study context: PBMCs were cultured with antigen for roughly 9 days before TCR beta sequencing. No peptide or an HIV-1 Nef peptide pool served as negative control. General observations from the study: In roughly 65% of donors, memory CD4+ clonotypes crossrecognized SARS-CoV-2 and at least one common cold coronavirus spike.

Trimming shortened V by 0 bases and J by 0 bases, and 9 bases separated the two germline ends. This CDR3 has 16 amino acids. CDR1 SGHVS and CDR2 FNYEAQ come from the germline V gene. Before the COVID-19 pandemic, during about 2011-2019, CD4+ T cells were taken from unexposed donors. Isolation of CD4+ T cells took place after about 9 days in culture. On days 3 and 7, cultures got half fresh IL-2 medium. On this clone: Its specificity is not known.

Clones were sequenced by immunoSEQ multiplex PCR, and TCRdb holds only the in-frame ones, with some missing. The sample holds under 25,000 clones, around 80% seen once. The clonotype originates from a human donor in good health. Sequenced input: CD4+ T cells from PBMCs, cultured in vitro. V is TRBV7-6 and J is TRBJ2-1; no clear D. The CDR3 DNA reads TGTGCCAGCAGCTTAGCCTTACTGAGCTCCTACAATGAGCAGTTCTTC. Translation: CASSLALLSSYNEQFF.